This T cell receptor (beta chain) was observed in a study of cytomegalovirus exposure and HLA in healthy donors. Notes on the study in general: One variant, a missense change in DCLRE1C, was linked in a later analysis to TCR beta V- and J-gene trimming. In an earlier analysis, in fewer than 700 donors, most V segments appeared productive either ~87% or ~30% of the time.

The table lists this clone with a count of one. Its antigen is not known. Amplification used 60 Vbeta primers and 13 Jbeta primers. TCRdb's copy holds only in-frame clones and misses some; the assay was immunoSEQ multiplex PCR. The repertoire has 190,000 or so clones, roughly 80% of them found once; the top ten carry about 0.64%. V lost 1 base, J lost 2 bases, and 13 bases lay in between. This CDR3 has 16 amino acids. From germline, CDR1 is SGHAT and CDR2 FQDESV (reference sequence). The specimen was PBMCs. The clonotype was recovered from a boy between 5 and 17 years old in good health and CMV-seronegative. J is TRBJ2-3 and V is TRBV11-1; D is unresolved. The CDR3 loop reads CASSLGAFGYTDTQYF. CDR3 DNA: TGTGCCAGCAGCTTAGGGGCATTCGGCTACACAGATACGCAGTATTTT.